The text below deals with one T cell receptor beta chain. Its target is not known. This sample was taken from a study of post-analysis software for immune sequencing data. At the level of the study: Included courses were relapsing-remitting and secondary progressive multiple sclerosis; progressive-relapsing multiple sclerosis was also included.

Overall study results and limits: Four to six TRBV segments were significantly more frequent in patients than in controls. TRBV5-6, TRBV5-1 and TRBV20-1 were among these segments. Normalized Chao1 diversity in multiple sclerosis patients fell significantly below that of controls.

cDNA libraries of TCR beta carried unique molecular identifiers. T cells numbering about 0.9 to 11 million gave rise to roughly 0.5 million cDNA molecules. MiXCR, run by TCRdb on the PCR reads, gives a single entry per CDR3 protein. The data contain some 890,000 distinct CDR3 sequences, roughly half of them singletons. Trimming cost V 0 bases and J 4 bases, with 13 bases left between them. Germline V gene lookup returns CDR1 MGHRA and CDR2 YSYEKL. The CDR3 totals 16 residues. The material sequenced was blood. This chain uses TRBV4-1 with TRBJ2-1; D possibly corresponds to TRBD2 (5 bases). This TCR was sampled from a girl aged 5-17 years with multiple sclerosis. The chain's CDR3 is CASSQDSDPVYNEQFF. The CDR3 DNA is TGCGCCAGCAGCCAAGATAGCGACCCCGTATACAATGAGCAGTTCTTC.